The table lists the clone carrying this TCR beta chain with many counts. What it recognizes is unknown. The entry originates in a study of T cells in Graves' hyperthyroidism and ophthalmopathy. Whole-study results and caveats: With a median lead of approximately 6 months before onset, the model predicted ophthalmopathy.

Exclusions: uncontrolled infection, other autoimmune disease, pregnancy, lactation. Based on clinical symptoms, serum thyroxine and TRAb, thyroid ultrasound and orbital computed tomography, diagnoses were reached. Regions amplified from RNA transcripts were the TCR beta CDR3 regions. HTBI primers were employed in a first-round RT-PCR of the TCR CDR3. MiXCR, run by TCRdb on the multiplex PCR reads, gives a single entry per CDR3 protein. Of about 510,000 distinct CDR3 sequences in the sample, around 13% were seen once. CDR1 is SEHNR, CDR2 FQNEAQ, per germline (reference sequence). The CDR3 length is 18 residues. After removal of 4 bases from V and 4 bases from J, the junction contained 11 bases not matched to a gene.

The receptor was derived from a woman between 40 and 55 years old with Graves' hyperthyroidism. This rearrangement joins TRBV7-9 to TRBJ2-3; 13 bases align to TRBD2. Material for sequencing was blood. DNA of the CDR3: TGTGCCAGCAGCTCAACCGGACTAGCGGGAGCGGGGGCAGATACGCAGTATTTT. Protein: CASSSTGLAGAGADTQYF.